A single sample is the source of the 21 T cell receptor beta chains below, sequenced in a study of T cell changes during pregnancy in multiple sclerosis. Profiled with immunoSEQ multiplex PCR; TCRdb holds only in-frame clones, not every one. The top ten clones hold around 19% of a sample with around 19,000 clones, 80% to 90% of them seen once. This material consisted of CD8+ T cells from peripheral blood mononuclear cells, taken after pregnancy. The source of these receptors is a female donor in good health, enrolled as a control in a pregnancy study.

This chain joins TRBV2 and TRBJ1-4, with D unclear. CDR3 length equals 15 residues. The germline gives CDR1 SNHLY, CDR2 FYNNEI. With 4 bases removed from V and 0 bases from J, the gap between germline ends came to 9 bases. The CDR3 reads CASSVPVATNEKLFF. In DNA, the CDR3 is TGTGCCAGCAGTGTCCCGGTAGCAACTAATGAAAAACTGTTTTTT.

This clone was recorded only once. The genes are TRBV4-3 and TRBJ2-1, with 10 bases matching TRBD2. J lost 7 bases, V lost 1 base, and 4 bases had no gene match. There are 15 residues in the CDR3. CDR1 is LGHNA, CDR2 YSLEER, per germline. CDR3 sequence (DNA): TGCGCCAGCAGCCAAGCCGGGACTAGCGTAAATGAGCAGTTCTTC. Translation: CASSQAGTSVNEQFF.

The genes are TRBV2 and TRBJ2-7; possible D gene TRBD1, 6 bases. The CDR3 totals 15 residues. CDR1 and CDR2 from the germline V gene are SNHLY and FYNNEI. The V and J ends lost 1 base and 2 bases respectively, with 12 bases between them. The CDR3 region is CASSEVGAAAYEQYF. The CDR3 DNA sequence: TGTGCCAGCAGTGAAGTGGGGGCTGCCGCCTACGAGCAGTACTTC. The full variable domain, with the rest looked up from reference TRBV2 and TRBJ2-7, is EPEVTQTPSHQVTQMGQEVILRCVPISNHLYFYWYRQILGQKVEFLVSFYNNEISEKSEIFDDQFSVERPDGSNFTLKIRSTKLEDSAMYFCASSEVGAAAYEQYFGPGTRLTVT.

The rearrangement links TRBV7-9 to TRBJ2-5; a weak D match, TRBD1 (6 bases). This CDR3 spans 14 amino acids. Germline V lookup: CDR1 SEHNR, CDR2 FQNEAQ (reference sequence). V lost 4 bases and J lost 6, with 15 bases in between. The CDR3 loop is CASSSEVWGQTQYF. The CDR3 DNA is TGTGCCAGCAGCTCAGAGGTCTGGGGGCAGACCCAGTACTTC.

The count of this clone is one. The V call is TRBV5-1, the J call TRBJ2-3, with 9 nucleotides matching TRBD1. The CDR3 loop spans 14 amino acids. From germline, CDR1 is SGHRS and CDR2 YFSETQ. Losses at the gene ends were 4 bases for V and 6 bases for J; bases not matched to a gene: 6. The CDR3 DNA is TGCGCCAGCAGCACCGGACAGGGGAGGGATACGCAGTATTTT. This translates into CASSTGQGRDTQYF. Complete variable domain (other parts from reference TRBV5-1 and TRBJ2-3): KAGVTQTPRYLIKTRGQQVTLSCSPISGHRSVSWYQQTPGQGLQFLFEYFSETQRNKGNFPGRFSGRQFSNSRSEMNVSTLELGDSALYLCASSTGQGRDTQYFGPGTRLTVL.

The chain couples TRBV13 to TRBJ2-1; maybe TRBD2 (5 bases). CDR1 and CDR2 (germline): PRHDT, FYEKMQ (reference sequence). The CDR3 consists of 16 residues. The V gene lost 5 bases and the J gene lost 0 bases, with 14 bases spanning the gap. The CDR3 sequence: CASSPRLGGSYNEQFF. In DNA form, the CDR3 reads TGTGCCAGCAGCCCTCGACTCGGAGGCTCCTACAATGAGCAGTTCTTC. Full variable domain (remainder filled in from reference TRBV13 and TRBJ2-1): AAGVIQSPRHLIKEKRETATLKCYPIPRHDTVYWYQQGPGQDPQFLISFYEKMQSDKGSIPDRFSAQQFSDYHSELNMSSLELGDSALYFCASSPRLGGSYNEQFFGPGTRLTVL.

The rearrangement links TRBV5-4 to TRBJ2-1; 9 bases align to TRBD2. This CDR3 is built from 17 residues. V was pared by 1 base and J by 4 bases, with 9 bases of the junction left unmatched. In germline, CDR1 is SGHNT, CDR2 YYREEE (reference sequence). The CDR3 region has the DNA TGTGCCAGCAGCTTGCTGGCTAGCGGGATTGGATACAATGAGCAGTTCTTC. Amino acids: CASSLLASGIGYNEQFF.

This clone showed up just once. This chain uses TRBV4-3 with TRBJ2-7; 9 bases fit TRBD2. The ends lost 1 base at V and 12 bases at J; junction bases unmatched: 10. The CDR3 covers 14 residues. Germline CDR1 LGHNA, CDR2 YSLEER. CDR3 residues: CASSQGASGAIAYF. The DNA for the CDR3 is TGCGCCAGCAGCCAAGGAGCTAGCGGGGCTATTGCGTACTTC.

DNA of the CDR3: TGTGCCACCAACCCGTGGCGGGACAGGGGAGGGGATAGCTATGGCTACACCTTC. Translation gives CATNPWRDRGGDSYGYTF. This chain links TRBV5-4 with TRBJ1-2; the match to TRBD1 covers 10 bases. This CDR3 spans 18 amino acids. Germline V CDR1 and CDR2: SGHNT, YYREEE (reference sequence). The J segment lost 4 bases and the V segment lost 9 bases, leaving 21 bases of the junction unmatched.

The chain is built from TRBV18 and TRBJ2-7, with 11 nucleotides matching TRBD1. Germline V gene sequence: CDR1 KGHSH, CDR2 LQKENI. This CDR3 spans 16 amino acids. V dropped 1 base and J dropped 4; count of bases not matched to a gene: 6. The CDR3 nucleotides read TGTGCCAGCTCACCACTGGACAGGGGGCAGTGGTACGAGCAGTACTTC. Translated: CASSPLDRGQWYEQYF. The full variable domain, in which reference TRBV18 and TRBJ2-7 provide the parts outside the CDR3, is NAGVMQNPRHLVRRRGQEARLRCSPMKGHSHVYWYRQLPEEGLKFMVYLQKENIIDESGMPKERFSAEFPKEGPSILRIQQVVRGDSAAYFCASSPLDRGQWYEQYFGPGTRLTVT.

The DNA for the CDR3 is TGTGCCAGCAGCCCGACAGGGGCGTGGTATGGCTACACCTTC. The encoded protein is CASSPTGAWYGYTF. This chain uses TRBV14 with TRBJ1-2; 8 bases match TRBD1. The CDR3 has 14 amino acids. The V gene's germline CDR1 is SGHDN and CDR2 FVKESK. The trim removed 4 bases at V and 5 bases at J, leaving 6 bases unmatched.

The chain links TRBV28 to TRBJ2-1, with 10 nucleotides matching TRBD1. This CDR3 is 15 amino acids long. The germline gives CDR1 MDHEN, CDR2 SYDVKM. V trimming: 6 bases; J trimming: 2 bases; junction bases outside the gene matches: 4. CDR3 sequence: CASRGQGRPYNEQFF. The CDR3, as DNA: TGTGCCAGCAGGGGACAGGGGCGCCCCTACAATGAGCAGTTCTTC. The full variable domain, rest sourced from reference TRBV28 and TRBJ2-1, is DVKVTQSSRYLVKRTGEKVFLECVQDMDHENMFWYRQDPGLGLRLIYFSYDVKMKEKGDIPEGYSVSREKKERFSLILESASTNQTSMYLCASRGQGRPYNEQFFGPGTRLTVL.

The V gene is TRBV14, the J gene TRBJ2-7, with a weak D call TRBD2 (5 bases). Germline V gene data show CDR1 as SGHDN and CDR2 as FVKESK. The CDR3 totals 13 residues. V was pared by 3 bases and J by 3 bases, with 9 bases between. CDR3 protein: CASSQDGNYEQYF. CDR3 nucleotide sequence: TGTGCCAGCAGCCAGGACGGGAACTACGAGCAGTACTTC.

This chain joins TRBV5-1 and TRBJ2-3; 7 bases agree with TRBD2. After removal of 0 bases from V and 0 bases from J, the junction contained 10 bases not matched to a gene. The germline gives CDR1 SGHRS, CDR2 YFSETQ. This CDR3 spans 18 amino acids. The CDR3 here is CASSLEPSGHSSTDTQYF. Written as DNA, the CDR3 is TGCGCCAGCAGCTTGGAGCCTAGCGGTCACTCTAGCACAGATACGCAGTATTTT.

The V and J genes are TRBV27 and TRBJ2-7; TRBD2 agrees at 8 bases. The CDR3 spans 13 residues. Germline V gene data show CDR1 as MNHEY and CDR2 as SMNVEV (reference sequence). Unmatched junction bases numbered 5, after V lost 5 bases and J lost 5 bases. The CDR3 sequence is CASSGRGGDEQYF. CDR3 nucleotides: TGTGCCAGCAGTGGACGGGGGGGGGACGAGCAGTACTTC.

The chain carries TRBV7-2 and TRBJ2-1; 7 bases line up with TRBD1. The germline CDR1 and CDR2 sequences are SGHTA and FQGNSA. V shed 5 bases and J 0 bases; nucleotides not matched to a gene: 4. This CDR3 is 15 amino acids long. CDR3 coding DNA: TGTGCCAGCAGCGCCTACAGGGGCTCCTACAATGAGCAGTTCTTC. The encoded protein is CASSAYRGSYNEQFF.

The rearrangement joins TRBV27 to TRBJ1-1; 8 bases agree with TRBD1. J was trimmed by 0 bases and V by 5 bases; bases with no gene match: 14. CDR1 and CDR2 (germline): MNHEY, SMNVEV (reference sequence). CDR3 length equals 18 residues. This chain's CDR3 is CASSPQILMDRVNTEAFF. CDR3 in DNA: TGTGCCAGCAGTCCCCAAATACTTATGGACAGGGTGAACACTGAAGCTTTCTTT.

The rearrangement uses TRBV12-5 and TRBJ2-3, with 10 bases matching TRBD1. Losses at the gene ends were 0 bases for V and 5 bases for J; bases not matched to a gene: 17. Germline CDR1 and CDR2: LGHNT and FRNRAP. This CDR3 region has 20 residues. The chain's CDR3 is CASGLVGGTGEGGSEDTQYF. Written as DNA, the CDR3 is TGTGCTAGTGGTTTGGTAGGCGGGACAGGGGAAGGAGGTTCGGAAGATACGCAGTATTTT.

The rearrangement links TRBV27 to TRBJ2-1; 10 nucleotides agree with TRBD2. CDR3 length: 15 amino acids. The V gene's germline CDR1 is MNHEY and CDR2 SMNVEV (reference sequence). J lost 4 bases, V lost 3 bases, and 3 bases had no gene match. CDR3 loop: CASSLTSGSYNEQFF. DNA of the CDR3: TGTGCCAGCAGTTTGACTAGCGGGTCTTACAATGAGCAGTTCTTC.

The chain employs TRBV30 and TRBJ2-3, with 11 nucleotides matching TRBD2. Germline CDR1 reads GTSNPN; CDR2 reads SVGIG (reference sequence). This CDR3 has 17 residues. V trimming: 2 bases; J trimming: 0 bases; junction bases outside the gene matches: 7. DNA of the CDR3: TGTGCCTGGAGTAGTGAACTAGCGGGAGTGAGCACAGATACGCAGTATTTT. Its translation is CAWSSELAGVSTDTQYF.

The rearrangement links TRBV10-3 to TRBJ2-1; D gene ambiguous. CDR3 size: 12 residues. Germline V gene sequence: CDR1 ENHRY, CDR2 SYGVKD. Trimming shortened V by 10 bases and J by 5 bases, and 12 bases separated the two germline ends. The CDR3 spells CATTDANNEQFF. The CDR3 bases are TGTGCCACCACAGACGCCAACAATGAGCAGTTCTTC.